The T cell receptor (beta chain) under discussion was sequenced for a study of blood T cell repertoires in COVID-19. Study context: Collection of acute and convalescent COVID-19 samples took place in the United States, Italy and Spain. The analysed material was cDNA or gDNA that came from T cells, B-cell-depleted T cells, or PBMCs.

There are 20 residues in the CDR3. Per the authors' pipeline: Amplification of reference gene primers provided the estimated nucleated cell counts. TCRdb's table, derived via immunoSEQ multiplex PCR, lists solely in-frame clones and lacks some. V and J calls and clone size are as listed in that table; D and trimming were resolved from the DNA. The sample contains approximately 68,000 clones, over 75% of which appear only once. This chain uses TRBV21-1 with TRBJ1-5; the table's D call of TRBD1 was not tested on the DNA. TRBV21-1 is a listed pseudogene. The TCR was taken from a man aged 70-80 years with active or convalescent COVID-19. The sequenced sample was peripheral blood. The CDR3 loop reads CASSKQGPALPDRNNQPQHF. The CDR3 DNA reads TGTGCCAGCAGCAAACAGGGTCCGGCCTTGCCGGACCGAAACAATCAGCCCCAGCATTTT.